The 24 T cell receptor beta chains below come from one sample, sequenced in a study of T-cell reconstitution after alpha-beta-depleted transplantation in children. Unique molecular identifiers were used in preparing the TCRbeta library. TCRdb used MiXCR to reprocess the PCR reads, holding one entry per CDR3 protein. This sample carries just over 950,000 distinct CDR3 sequences, roughly 31% of them seen once, and the ten largest clones take roughly 27%. The source material was PBMCs, mostly from graft donor cells, sampled 360 days after TCRalphabeta/CD19-depleted stem cell transplant. These receptors all come from a boy under three years old who had a stem cell transplant for SCID, so the T cells may come from the graft donor.

This chain connects TRBV6-6 to TRBJ2-5; D might be TRBD1 or TRBD2, each matching 5 bases. Trimming removed 6 bases from V and 6 bases from J, with 14 bases in between. Germline V gene sequence: CDR1 MNHNY, CDR2 SVGAGI (reference sequence). This CDR3 is built from 13 residues. CDR3 sequence (DNA): TGTGCCAGCAGGGTGGGACCCGAACAGACCCAGTACTTC. Its translation: CASRVGPEQTQYF.

V and J are TRBV30 and TRBJ2-3; 8 bases agree with TRBD2. Germline values: CDR1 GTSNPN, CDR2 SVGIG (reference sequence). V dropped 4 bases and J dropped 6; count of bases not matched to a gene: 9. There are 14 residues in the CDR3. DNA for the CDR3: TGTGCCTGGACTTCGGGGGGGAGCTACGATACGCAGTATTTT. Translating gives CAWTSGGSYDTQYF.

This clonotype has only a few counts. The chain uses TRBV29-1 and TRBJ2-1, with 10 bases that match TRBD2. This CDR3 spans 13 amino acids. Trimming at V came to 2 bases and at J to 9 bases, leaving 4 bases not matched to a gene. Germline CDR1 and CDR2: SQVTM and ANQGSEA. The CDR3 nucleotides read TGCAGCGTTGAACTAGCGGGGGAGAGTGAGCAGTTCTTC. The encoded protein is CSVELAGESEQFF.

This clonotype was counted many times. V is TRBV18 and J is TRBJ1-3, with a possible D match to TRBD1 (5 bases). CDR1 and CDR2 (germline): KGHSH, LQKENI. V lost 3 bases to trimming and J lost 4 bases, with 7 bases between them. This CDR3 comprises 13 residues. The CDR3 loop reads CASSPTGGNTIYF. CDR3 nucleotides: TGTGCCAGCTCACCCACAGGCGGAAACACCATATATTTT.

The chain has TRBV5-1 and TRBJ2-1, with D possibly TRBD2 on 5 matching bases. Germline V CDR1 and CDR2: SGHRS, YFSETQ. This CDR3 region has 16 residues. Trimming left V 4 bases short and J 10 bases short, with 24 bases between. CDR3 sequence: CASSVTGISAPEEQFF. The DNA for the CDR3 is TGCGCCAGCAGCGTTACCGGGATAAGCGCCCCGGAGGAGCAGTTCTTC.

The rearrangement joins TRBV20-1 to TRBJ2-7; D is possibly TRBD2 (5 bases). This CDR3 has 14 amino acids. V lost 3 bases and J 5 bases, leaving 17 bases between the germline ends. Germline values: CDR1 DFQATT, CDR2 SNEGSKA (reference sequence). CDR3: CSASGSRGNDEQYF. The DNA for the CDR3 is TGCAGTGCTAGCGGTAGCCGAGGGAATGACGAGCAGTACTTC.

The chain combines TRBV5-1 with TRBJ2-1; tentative D call: TRBD1 (6 bases). Per the germline V gene, CDR1 is SGHRS and CDR2 is YFSETQ. The length of the CDR3 is 16 residues. V was trimmed by 0 bases and J by 2 bases, leaving 12 bases between them. The chain's CDR3 is CASSLGGRGAYNEQFF. CDR3 nucleotide sequence: TGCGCCAGCAGCTTGGGAGGCAGGGGAGCCTACAATGAGCAGTTCTTC.

This rearrangement joins TRBV2 to TRBJ2-7; D remains unclear. CDR3 length: 14 amino acids. The germline gives CDR1 SNHLY, CDR2 FYNNEI. The V and J ends lost 4 bases and 5 bases respectively, with 15 bases between them. Written as DNA, the CDR3 is TGTGCCAGCAGTGCAGCATTTACCAGGAACGAGCAGTACTTC. Encoded protein: CASSAAFTRNEQYF.

This chain uses TRBV7-2 with TRBJ2-3; D not certain. Deletions cut 0 bases from V and 6 bases from J, with 10 bases between. The CDR3 has 14 residues. The germline V gene has CDR1 SGHTA and CDR2 FQGNSA. CDR3: CASSLAPLPDTQYF. The CDR3 nucleotides read TGTGCCAGCAGCTTAGCCCCCCTGCCGGATACGCAGTATTTT.

The genes are TRBV6-1 and TRBJ2-4, with D perhaps matching TRBD2 (6 bases). The V gene's germline CDR1 is MNHNS and CDR2 SASEGT. The CDR3 spans 16 residues. With 8 bases removed from V and 0 bases from J, the gap between germline ends came to 17 bases. CDR3: CASQAGGVVAKNIQYF. The CDR3 DNA sequence: TGTGCCAGCCAGGCCGGAGGGGTCGTAGCCAAAAACATTCAGTACTTC.

The chain couples TRBV9 to TRBJ2-2; TRBD2 is a possible D gene (6 bases). The length of the CDR3 is 17 residues. Germline-derived CDR1 and CDR2 are SGDLS and YYNGEE. V was cut by 4 bases and J by 1 base, with 17 bases left in between. The CDR3 loop is CASSPRTGGRNTGELFF. In nucleotides, the CDR3 is TGTGCCAGCAGCCCCCGGACTGGGGGGAGGAACACCGGGGAGCTGTTTTTT.

This clonotype was counted a few times. The gene calls are TRBV5-1 and TRBJ2-7, with 7 bases fitting TRBD1. The V gene end was trimmed by 0 bases and the J gene end by 4 bases; junction bases not matched to a gene: 7. Per germline, CDR1 SGHRS and CDR2 YFSETQ. The CDR3 is 15 amino acids. The CDR3 spells CASSLAPDRIYEQYF. The CDR3 region has the DNA TGCGCCAGCAGCTTGGCCCCGGACAGGATATACGAGCAGTACTTC.

The sample holds one count of this clonotype. This chain uses TRBV6-2 or TRBV6-3 with TRBJ2-3; D is possibly TRBD2 (6 bases). Germline lookup yields CDR1 MNHEY and CDR2 SVGEGT. The CDR3 has 17 residues. V lost 4 bases to trimming and J lost 1 base, with 18 bases between them. In DNA form, the CDR3 reads TGTGCCAGCAGTTCCCTCCGGAGGGGACGTCGCACAGATACGCAGTATTTT. The encoded protein is CASSSLRRGRRTDTQYF.

The chain has TRBV5-1 and TRBJ2-5; 10 bases line up with TRBD2. Unmatched junction bases numbered 4, after V lost 0 bases and J lost 5 bases. The germline gives CDR1 SGHRS, CDR2 YFSETQ. The CDR3 spans 15 residues. The CDR3, as DNA: TGCGCCAGCAGCTTGGAGCGGGGGGGCGTGGAGACCCAGTACTTC. This codes for CASSLERGGVETQYF. The entire variable domain, with the rest obtained from reference TRBV5-1 and TRBJ2-5, is as follows: KAGVTQTPRYLIKTRGQQVTLSCSPISGHRSVSWYQQTPGQGLQFLFEYFSETQRNKGNFPGRFSGRQFSNSRSEMNVSTLELGDSALYLCASSLERGGVETQYFGPGTRLLVL.

The gene calls are TRBV10-3 and TRBJ2-1, with D perhaps assigned TRBD1 or TRBD2 (5 bases each). CDR3 length equals 14 residues. V lost 4 bases to trimming and J lost 9 bases, with 16 bases between them. Germline V gives CDR1 ENHRY, CDR2 SYGVKD. CDR3 amino acids: CAISVGEGVSEQFF. CDR3 nucleotides: TGTGCCATCAGTGTGGGGGAAGGTGTGAGTGAGCAGTTCTTC.

This chain uses TRBV12-3 or TRBV12-4 with TRBJ1-1; 7 nucleotides agree with TRBD1. The CDR3 runs 16 residues. The V gene end was trimmed by 6 bases and the J gene end by 4 bases; junction bases not matched to a gene: 14. The CDR3: CASSPLGGGGATEAFF. The CDR3 DNA reads TGTGCCAGCAGCCCCTTAGGGGGCGGCGGGGCCACTGAAGCTTTCTTT.

The genes are TRBV19 and TRBJ2-7; 8 nucleotides match TRBD2. CDR1 is LNHDA and CDR2 is SQIVND in the germline V gene (reference sequence). There are 13 residues in the CDR3. J was trimmed by 2 bases and V by 7 bases; bases with no gene match: 4. CDR3: CASTPGGPYEQYF. CDR3 nucleotide sequence: TGTGCCAGTACCCCGGGGGGGCCCTACGAGCAGTACTTC.

The genes are TRBV4-3 and TRBJ2-5, with unresolved D. CDR1 and CDR2 from the germline V gene are LGHNA and YSLEER. V lost 0 bases and J 1 base, leaving 18 bases between the germline ends. This CDR3 has 18 amino acids. This chain's CDR3 is CASSQESRPKEAQETQYF. DNA for the CDR3: TGCGCCAGCAGCCAAGAATCTCGACCGAAGGAAGCCCAAGAGACCCAGTACTTC.

A few counts support this clonotype. The chain uses TRBV20-1 and TRBJ1-2, with D perhaps TRBD1 (5 bases). The CDR3 sequence is 14 residues long. V dropped 1 base and J dropped 4 bases, with 13 bases sitting between them. The germline V gene encodes CDR1 DFQATT and CDR2 SNEGSKA (reference sequence). CDR3 protein: CSARVRTTRYGYTF. The DNA for the CDR3 is TGCAGTGCTAGAGTCAGGACAACCCGCTATGGCTACACCTTC.

This clonotype was seen more than once but under ten times. V is TRBV5-1 and J is TRBJ2-1; weak D call: TRBD1 (6 bases). This CDR3 contains 14 residues. Between the trimmed V and J ends, which lost 7 bases and 2 bases, there was a span of 13 bases. Germline V gene lookup returns CDR1 SGHRS and CDR2 YFSETQ. The CDR3 nucleotides are TGCGCCAGCGGCCGGCAGGGGACCTACAATGAGCAGTTCTTC. As protein: CASGRQGTYNEQFF. Full variable domain (rest looked up from reference TRBV5-1 and TRBJ2-1): KAGVTQTPRYLIKTRGQQVTLSCSPISGHRSVSWYQQTPGQGLQFLFEYFSETQRNKGNFPGRFSGRQFSNSRSEMNVSTLELGDSALYLCASGRQGTYNEQFFGPGTRLTVL.

This clonotype has more than one count but fewer than ten. The chain carries TRBV20-1 and TRBJ2-1, with 8 nucleotides matching TRBD2. The CDR3 covers 16 residues. Trimming cost V 5 bases and J 5 bases; bases outside gene matches: 14. Germline loops: CDR1 DFQATT, CDR2 SNEGSKA (reference sequence). CDR3 nucleotides: TGCAGTGCTTCCCGAAGGCGGCGGGGGGTGCACAATGAGCAGTTCTTC. Its translation is CSASRRRRGVHNEQFF.

This clonotype has a handful of counts. This rearrangement joins TRBV12-3 or TRBV12-4 to TRBJ2-7; TRBD2 agrees at 9 bases. With 3 bases clipped from V and 3 bases from J, the junction kept 6 bases outside the gene matches. The CDR3 spans 15 residues. The chain's CDR3 is CASSFTAGGRYEQYF. The CDR3, as DNA: TGTGCCAGCAGTTTTACAGCGGGGGGACGCTACGAGCAGTACTTC.

This clonotype was seen a handful of times. The chain employs TRBV29-1 and TRBJ2-2, with D hard to call. V lost 4 bases, J lost 1 base, and 10 bases lay in between. The CDR3 extends over 14 amino acids. Germline assignment: CDR1 SQVTM and CDR2 ANQGSEA. The CDR3 reads CSVADPGNTGELFF. CDR3 bases: TGCAGCGTTGCGGACCCCGGGAACACCGGGGAGCTGTTTTTT.

The chain links TRBV12-3 or TRBV12-4 to TRBJ1-1; D is perhaps TRBD1 (5 bases). Deletions cut 7 bases from V and 10 bases from J, with 16 bases between. The CDR3 is 12 amino acids. CDR3 loop: CASKTLVGGAFF. CDR3 coding DNA: TGTGCCAGCAAGACGCTGGTTGGGGGAGCTTTCTTT.